The 31 T cell receptor beta chains presented below share a single source sample, sequenced in a study of shared clonotypes between healthy human individuals. The table came from immunoSEQ multiplex PCR; TCRdb's copy has only in-frame clones and leaves some out. Among roughly 700,000 clones listed, roughly 87% were seen once. The sequencing input was memory CD8+ T cells from PBMCs. Subset reported: CD45RO+ cells pooled with CCR7-negative TemRA cells. The receptors were gathered from a man aged 18 to 29 in good health. Some clones in this sample may be carry-over from other donors' samples.

The rearrangement links TRBV28 to TRBJ1-3; 7 bases agree with TRBD1. The CDR3 contains 15 residues. Germline values: CDR1 MDHEN, CDR2 SYDVKM. Unmatched junction bases numbered 6, after V lost 6 bases and J lost 1 base. The CDR3 protein is CASRSRDSSGNTIYF. The CDR3 coding sequence is TGTGCCAGCAGGAGCCGGGACAGTTCTGGAAACACCATATATTTT.

On this clone itself: The sample holds other DNA sequences that translate to the same CDR3. The rearrangement uses TRBV13 and TRBJ2-2; D may be TRBD1 (6 bases). Germline V gene data show CDR1 as PRHDT and CDR2 as FYEKMQ (reference sequence). The CDR3 length is 14 residues. The V end lost 0 bases, the J end lost 5 bases, and 7 bases lay between the germline ends. The DNA of the CDR3 is TGTGCCAGCAGCTTAGGCAGGGGTACCGGGGAGCTGTTTTTT. This sequence encodes CASSLGRGTGELFF.

J is TRBJ2-1 and V is TRBV7-8; 13 positions match TRBD2. J was trimmed by 2 bases and V by 5 bases; bases with no gene match: 3. CDR3 size: 16 residues. Per germline, CDR1 SGHVS and CDR2 FQNEAQ. The chain's CDR3 is CASSLTSGRTYNEQFF. CDR3 bases: TGTGCCAGCAGCCTGACTAGCGGGAGGACCTACAATGAGCAGTTCTTC.

Written as DNA, the CDR3 is TGTGCCAGCAGCTCCAGACTAGCGGAGTACAATGAGCAGTTCTTC. It encodes CASSSRLAEYNEQFF. This chain links TRBV7-7 with TRBJ2-1; 9 nucleotides agree with TRBD2. The trim removed 4 bases at V and 4 bases at J, leaving 5 bases unmatched. The CDR3 has 15 residues. CDR1 is SSHAT and CDR2 is FNYEAQ in the germline V gene (reference sequence).

This sequence joins TRBV27 and TRBJ2-5; the D gene is possibly TRBD2 (5 bases). V lost 6 bases, J lost 5 bases, and 19 bases lay in between. The CDR3 is 15 residues long. CDR1 is MNHEY, CDR2 SMNVEV, per germline (reference sequence). In DNA form, the CDR3 reads TGTGCCAGCAGCCCGATTCCGGGATCGGGGGAGACCCAGTACTTC. Residues: CASSPIPGSGETQYF.

This chain uses TRBV29-1 with TRBJ1-2; 8 bases are shared with TRBD1. Germline CDR1 SQVTM, CDR2 ANQGSEA. CDR3 length: 11 amino acids. Losses at the gene ends were 7 bases for V and 8 bases for J; bases not matched to a gene: 6. CDR3 in DNA: TGCAGCGCCCGACAGGGGTACGGCTACACCTTC. Translated: CSARQGYGYTF.

This clone appeared once. The genes are TRBV27 and TRBJ2-7, with TRBD1 matching over 7 bases. The trim removed 4 bases at V and 2 bases at J, leaving 14 bases unmatched. CDR1 is MNHEY and CDR2 is SMNVEV in the germline V gene (reference sequence). This CDR3 region has 17 residues. CDR3 loop: CASSSWPPGQATYEQYF. The CDR3 nucleotides are TGTGCCAGCAGTTCCTGGCCCCCTGGACAGGCCACCTACGAGCAGTACTTC.

This clone was seen just once. This chain links TRBV2 with TRBJ1-2; the D is unclear. The V end was cut by 2 bases, the J end by 8 bases, with 12 bases between. Germline V gives CDR1 SNHLY, CDR2 FYNNEI. The CDR3 is 13 amino acids. CDR3 residues: CASSEYLKVGYTF. The CDR3, as DNA: TGTGCCAGCAGTGAATACCTAAAGGTGGGCTACACCTTC.

Concerning this clone: The sample carries other DNA sequences with the same CDR3. This rearrangement joins TRBV27 to TRBJ2-7, with TRBD2 identical over 13 bases. Trimming at V came to 4 bases and at J to 4 bases, leaving 4 bases not matched to a gene. CDR3 length equals 15 residues. CDR1 and CDR2 (germline): MNHEY, SMNVEV (reference sequence). The CDR3 bases are TGTGCCAGCAGTTCGTGGACTAGCGGGAGTTACGAGCAGTACTTC. It codes for CASSSWTSGSYEQYF.

This clone was found once. This rearrangement joins TRBV4-3 to TRBJ1-2, with a weak D call TRBD1 (5 bases). The V gene lost 1 base and the J gene lost 1 base, with 10 bases spanning the gap. The CDR3 has 15 amino acids. Germline V gene sequence: CDR1 LGHNA, CDR2 YSLEER. The CDR3 DNA is TGCGCCAGCAGCCAAGGAGCAGGGAGTAACTATGGCTACACCTTC. This sequence encodes CASSQGAGSNYGYTF.

This clone was seen a single time. V usage is TRBV19 and J usage is TRBJ1-5; D call uncertain. This CDR3 comprises 16 residues. Germline V CDR1 and CDR2: LNHDA, SQIVND (reference sequence). Between the trimmed V and J ends, which lost 7 bases and 4 bases, there was a span of 20 bases. CDR3 coding DNA: TGTGCCAGTAAAACGGTGGAGAGGGTAATGAATCAGCCCCAGCATTTT. It encodes CASKTVERVMNQPQHF. Full variable domain (missing parts from reference TRBV19 and TRBJ1-5): DGGITQSPKYLFRKEGQNVTLSCEQNLNHDAMYWYRQDPGQGLRLIYYSQIVNDFQKGDIAEGYSVSREKKESFPLTVTSAQKNPTAFYLCASKTVERVMNQPQHFGDGTRLSIL.

The V call is TRBV25-1, the J call TRBJ2-7; 10 bases map to TRBD1. In germline, CDR1 is MGHDK, CDR2 SYGVNS. The V segment lost 4 bases and the J segment 6 bases; nucleotides outside the gene matches: 6. The CDR3 has 14 residues. The CDR3 DNA reads as TGTGCCAGCAGTGGCCGGGACAGGGGTCGCGAGCAGTACTTC. Amino acids: CASSGRDRGREQYF.

This rearrangement joins TRBV6-5 to TRBJ1-1; D is unresolved. Germline CDR1 is MNHEY and CDR2 is SVGAGI. This CDR3 spans 14 amino acids. Trimming took 5 bases from V and 12 from J, leaving 22 bases between them. CDR3 sequence reads: CASSRTAGGEDSFF. The CDR3 region has the DNA TGTGCCAGCAGTCGGACCGCTGGCGGGGAGGATTCTTTCTTT.

J is TRBJ2-2 and V is TRBV13; D uncertain. Per the germline V gene, CDR1 is PRHDT and CDR2 is FYEKMQ (reference sequence). V gave up 0 bases and J gave up 3 bases, with 8 bases separating them. The CDR3 has 15 amino acids. The CDR3 loop is CASSLGSRYTGELFF. The CDR3 region has the DNA TGTGCCAGCAGCTTAGGAAGCAGGTACACCGGGGAGCTGTTTTTT.

The chain links TRBV9 to TRBJ2-7, with D perhaps given as TRBD1 or TRBD2 (5 bases each). Between the trimmed V and J ends, which lost 3 bases and 1 base, there was a span of 14 bases. Germline V gives CDR1 SGDLS, CDR2 YYNGEE. The CDR3 has 15 residues. As DNA, the CDR3 is TGTGCCAGCAGCGCACCCGGGACCGGTTCCTACGAGCAGTACTTC. Translated: CASSAPGTGSYEQYF.

V and J are TRBV6-6 and TRBJ1-5, with D possibly matching TRBD1 (6 bases). V was pared by 1 base and J by 2 bases, with 12 bases between. CDR1 is MNHNY, CDR2 SVGAGI, per germline (reference sequence). CDR3 length equals 16 residues. CDR3: CASSYLDRGGNQPQHF. As DNA, the CDR3 is TGTGCCAGCAGTTACTTGGATAGGGGGGGCAATCAGCCCCAGCATTTT.

The V gene is TRBV9, the J gene TRBJ2-7; tentative D call: TRBD1 (6 bases). This CDR3 region has 15 residues. V was cut by 0 bases and J by 5 bases, with 15 bases left in between. Germline V gives CDR1 SGDLS, CDR2 YYNGEE. The CDR3 nucleotides are TGTGCCAGCAGCGTAGGGCCCAGGGGAAGTCACGAGCAGTACTTC. Protein sequence: CASSVGPRGSHEQYF. Variable domain in full (rest from reference TRBV9 and TRBJ2-7): DSGVTQTPKHLITATGQRVTLRCSPRSGDLSVYWYQQSLDQGLQFLIQYYNGEERAKGNILERFSAQQFPDLHSELNLSSLELGDSALYFCASSVGPRGSHEQYFGPGTRLTVT.

This chain joins TRBV29-1 and TRBJ2-2; tentative D call: TRBD2 (5 bases). Germline V CDR1 and CDR2: SQVTM, ANQGSEA. This CDR3 is built from 15 residues. V lost 2 bases and J 2 bases, leaving 12 bases between the germline ends. The CDR3 loop reads CSVEWLEGNTGELFF. The CDR3 DNA reads as TGCAGCGTTGAATGGCTAGAGGGTAACACCGGGGAGCTGTTTTTT.

V usage is TRBV6-1 and J usage is TRBJ1-5, with no clear D. The CDR3 is made up of 14 amino acids. Trimming stripped 8 bases from V and 3 bases from J, with 14 bases between. Germline V gene lookup returns CDR1 MNHNS and CDR2 SASEGT. The CDR3 protein is CASWGWGINQPQHF. CDR3 coding DNA: TGTGCCAGCTGGGGTTGGGGAATCAATCAGCCCCAGCATTTT.

The rearrangement joins TRBV13 to TRBJ1-5; D is unclear. CDR1 is PRHDT and CDR2 is FYEKMQ in the germline V gene (reference sequence). The V end lost 6 bases, the J end lost 7 bases, and 13 bases lay between the germline ends. CDR3 length: 13 amino acids. The CDR3 region has the DNA TGTGCCAGCAGTCCCCAAAGAGGCCAGCCCCAGCATTTT. Protein product: CASSPQRGQPQHF. The whole variable domain, filled in from reference TRBV13 and TRBJ1-5, reads AAGVIQSPRHLIKEKRETATLKCYPIPRHDTVYWYQQGPGQDPQFLISFYEKMQSDKGSIPDRFSAQQFSDYHSELNMSSLELGDSALYFCASSPQRGQPQHFGDGTRLSIL.

The chain carries TRBV11-2 and TRBJ2-7; D possibly corresponds to TRBD2 (6 bases). Looked up from germline, CDR1 is SGHAT and CDR2 is FQNNGV. The V gene lost 9 bases and the J gene lost 0 bases, with 21 bases spanning the gap. CDR3 size: 16 residues. CDR3 sequence: CASQIAGISHSYEQYF. DNA for the CDR3: TGTGCCAGTCAGATCGCGGGAATTTCCCACTCCTACGAGCAGTACTTC.

J is TRBJ2-7 and V is TRBV28; no reliable D call. V was clipped by 3 bases and J by 0 bases, with 15 bases between them. The CDR3 runs 16 residues. Germline loops: CDR1 MDHEN, CDR2 SYDVKM. CDR3 amino acids: CASSFISGYTSYEQYF. The CDR3 region has the DNA TGTGCCAGCAGTTTTATTTCCGGCTACACCTCCTACGAGCAGTACTTC.

The rearrangement uses TRBV27 and TRBJ2-5; 7 positions match TRBD1. Germline CDR1 is MNHEY and CDR2 is SMNVEV (reference sequence). The CDR3 is 15 residues long. J gave up 2 bases and V 3 bases, and 6 bases lay outside the gene matches. The CDR3 coding sequence is TGTGCCAGCAGTTTCTTCCTACAGGGGCAAGAGACCCAGTACTTC. Protein: CASSFFLQGQETQYF.

This chain links TRBV7-2 with TRBJ2-7; tentatively, D is TRBD1 (5 bases). V lost 5 bases and J lost 4, with 18 bases in between. Germline CDR1 reads SGHTA; CDR2 reads FQGNSA. The CDR3 is made up of 15 amino acids. The CDR3 DNA is TGTGCCAGCAGCCCAGGGCCTGGCGCCCGTTACGAGCAGTACTTC. This gives the protein CASSPGPGARYEQYF.

J is TRBJ1-1 and V is TRBV27, with D possibly being TRBD1 (5 bases). CDR3 length equals 14 residues. V was clipped by 6 bases and J by 6 bases, with 17 bases between them. CDR1 MNHEY and CDR2 SMNVEV come from the germline V gene (reference sequence). DNA of the CDR3: TGTGCCAGCAGCCCCCCCGCACTAGGGGCTGAAGCTTTCTTT. Translation gives CASSPPALGAEAFF.

J is TRBJ2-7 and V is TRBV7-9; 8 bases align to TRBD1. V lost 5 bases and J lost 0; bases outside the gene matches: 6. Germline CDR1 SEHNR, CDR2 FQNEAQ (reference sequence). There are 15 residues in the CDR3. CDR3 protein: CASSPDRERSYEQYF. Here the CDR3 DNA reads TGTGCCAGCAGCCCGGACAGGGAGCGCTCCTACGAGCAGTACTTC.

This clone was observed once. J is TRBJ2-2 and V is TRBV6-1; possible D gene TRBD1, 5 bases. CDR3 length: 16 residues. With 4 bases removed from V and 3 bases from J, the gap between germline ends came to 15 bases. CDR1 MNHNS and CDR2 SASEGT come from the germline V gene. The CDR3 region has the DNA TGTGCCAGCAGTGCAGCAGGGTTCACGTACACCGGGGAGCTGTTTTTT. Translation gives CASSAAGFTYTGELFF.

The chain couples TRBV7-7 to TRBJ2-2; D is unclear. Germline V gene data show CDR1 as SSHAT and CDR2 as FNYEAQ (reference sequence). The CDR3 runs 14 residues. The V end was cut by 3 bases, the J end by 1 base, with 6 bases between. The chain's CDR3 is CASSFRQNTGELFF. Here the CDR3 DNA reads TGTGCCAGCAGCTTTAGGCAGAACACCGGGGAGCTGTTTTTT.

The chain links TRBV6-6 to TRBJ2-1, with 7 nucleotides matching TRBD2. The V gene end was trimmed by 5 bases and the J gene end by 4 bases; junction bases not matched to a gene: 11. CDR3 size: 16 residues. Germline V gene data show CDR1 as MNHNY and CDR2 as SVGAGI (reference sequence). CDR3 residues: CASSLLLARSYNEQFF. In DNA, the CDR3 is TGTGCCAGCAGTCTCCTACTAGCGAGATCATACAATGAGCAGTTCTTC.

The chain has TRBV6-1 and TRBJ2-1; D is perhaps TRBD1 or TRBD2 (7 bases each). Trimming removed 4 bases at V and 4 bases at J, with 17 bases between. Germline CDR1 reads MNHNS; CDR2 reads SASEGT. This CDR3 region has 16 residues. CDR3 DNA sequence: TGTGCCAGCAGTGCCTACGCAGGGGGACTATACAATGAGCAGTTCTTC. Amino acids: CASSAYAGGLYNEQFF.

V is TRBV6-6 and J is TRBJ1-5; D is ambiguous. The germline V and J ends were trimmed by 4 bases and 1 base, with 11 bases remaining between them. The CDR3 sequence is 15 residues long. Looked up from germline, CDR1 is MNHNY and CDR2 is SVGAGI (reference sequence). DNA for the CDR3: TGTGCCAGCAGTTCAGAGGTGGAGAGCAATCAGCCCCAGCATTTT. Amino acids: CASSSEVESNQPQHF.